This TCR beta chain was identified during a study of blood T cell repertoires in COVID-19. Method: immunoSEQ multiplex PCR; TCRdb's copy keeps in-frame clones and lacks some. The sample shows 250,000 to 350,000 clones, about 89% of them seen only once. Trimming took 2 bases from V and 7 from J, leaving 9 bases between them. This CDR3 has 13 amino acids. In germline, CDR1 is MNHEY, CDR2 SMNVEV (reference sequence). The chain is built from TRBV27 and TRBJ2-1; D ambiguous. This receptor was identified in a woman aged 50 to 60 who had recovered from COVID-19. The sequencing input was peripheral blood. CDR3 nucleotide sequence: TGTGCCAGCAGTTTAAGAGCAAGAAATGAGCAGTTCTTC. This translates into CASSLRARNEQFF.